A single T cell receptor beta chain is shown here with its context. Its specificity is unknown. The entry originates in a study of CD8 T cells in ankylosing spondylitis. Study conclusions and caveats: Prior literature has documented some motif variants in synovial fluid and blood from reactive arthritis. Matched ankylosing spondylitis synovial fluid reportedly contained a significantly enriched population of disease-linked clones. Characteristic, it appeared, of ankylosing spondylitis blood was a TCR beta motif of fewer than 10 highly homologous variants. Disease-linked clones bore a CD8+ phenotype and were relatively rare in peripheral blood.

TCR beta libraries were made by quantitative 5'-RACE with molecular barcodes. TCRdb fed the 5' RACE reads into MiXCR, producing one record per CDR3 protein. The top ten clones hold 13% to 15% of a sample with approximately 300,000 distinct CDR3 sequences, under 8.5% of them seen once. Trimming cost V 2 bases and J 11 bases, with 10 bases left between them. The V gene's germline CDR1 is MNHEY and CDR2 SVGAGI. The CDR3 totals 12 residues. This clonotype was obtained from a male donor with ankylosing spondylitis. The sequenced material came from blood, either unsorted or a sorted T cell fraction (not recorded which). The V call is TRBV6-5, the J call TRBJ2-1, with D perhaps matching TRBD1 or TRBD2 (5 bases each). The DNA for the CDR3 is TGTGCCAGCAGTTACCGGGACGGGAAGCAGTTCTTC. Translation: CASSYRDGKQFF.